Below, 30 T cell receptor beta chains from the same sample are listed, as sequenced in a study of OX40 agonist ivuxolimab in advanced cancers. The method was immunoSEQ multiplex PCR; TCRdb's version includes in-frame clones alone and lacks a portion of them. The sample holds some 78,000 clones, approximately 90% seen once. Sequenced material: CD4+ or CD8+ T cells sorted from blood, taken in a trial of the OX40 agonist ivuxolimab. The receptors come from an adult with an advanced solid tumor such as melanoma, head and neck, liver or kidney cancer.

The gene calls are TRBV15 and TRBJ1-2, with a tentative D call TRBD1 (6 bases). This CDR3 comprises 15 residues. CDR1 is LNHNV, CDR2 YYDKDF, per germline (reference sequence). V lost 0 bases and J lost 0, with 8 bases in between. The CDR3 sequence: CATSRDRTANYGYTF. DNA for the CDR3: TGTGCCACCAGCAGAGACAGGACAGCTAACTATGGCTACACCTTC. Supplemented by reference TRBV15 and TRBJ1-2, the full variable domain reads DAMVIQNPRYQVTQFGKPVTLSCSQTLNHNVMYWYQQKSSQAPKLLFHYYDKDFNNEADTPDNFQSRRPNTSFCFLDIRSPGLGDTAMYLCATSRDRTANYGYTFGSGTRLTVV.

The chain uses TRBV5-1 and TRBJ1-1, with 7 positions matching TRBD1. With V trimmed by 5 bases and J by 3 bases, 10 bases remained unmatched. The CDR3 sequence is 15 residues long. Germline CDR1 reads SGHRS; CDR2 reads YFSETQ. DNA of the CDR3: TGCGCCAGCAGGCCTACACAGGGGAGGGACACTGAAGCTTTCTTT. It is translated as CASRPTQGRDTEAFF.

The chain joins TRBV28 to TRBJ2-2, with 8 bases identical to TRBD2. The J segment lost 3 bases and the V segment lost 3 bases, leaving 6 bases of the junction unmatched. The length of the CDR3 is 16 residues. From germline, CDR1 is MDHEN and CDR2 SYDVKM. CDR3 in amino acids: CASSLWLAGDTGELFF. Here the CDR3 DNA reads TGTGCCAGCAGTTTGTGGCTAGCGGGTGACACCGGGGAGCTGTTTTTT.

The CDR3 loop reads CASSERVDYGYTF. The CDR3 bases are TGTGCCAGCAGTGAGAGGGTGGATTATGGCTACACCTTC. This chain uses TRBV6-5 with TRBJ1-2, with no clear D. V was shortened by 5 bases and J by 5 bases, with 12 bases between the two germline ends. There are 13 residues in the CDR3. Germline CDR1 is MNHEY and CDR2 is SVGAGI.

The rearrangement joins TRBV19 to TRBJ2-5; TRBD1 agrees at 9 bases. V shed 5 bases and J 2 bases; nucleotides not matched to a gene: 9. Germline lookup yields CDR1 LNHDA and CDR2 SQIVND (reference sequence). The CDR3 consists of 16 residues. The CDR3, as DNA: TGTGCCAGTAGTCCCCGGACAGGGGATGGGCAAGAGACCCAGTACTTC. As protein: CASSPRTGDGQETQYF.

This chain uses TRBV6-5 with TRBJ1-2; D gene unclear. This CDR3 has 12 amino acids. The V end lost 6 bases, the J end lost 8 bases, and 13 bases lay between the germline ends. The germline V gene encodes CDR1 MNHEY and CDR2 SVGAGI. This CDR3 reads CASSNEGYGYTF. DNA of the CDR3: TGTGCCAGCAGCAACGAAGGTTACGGCTACACCTTC.

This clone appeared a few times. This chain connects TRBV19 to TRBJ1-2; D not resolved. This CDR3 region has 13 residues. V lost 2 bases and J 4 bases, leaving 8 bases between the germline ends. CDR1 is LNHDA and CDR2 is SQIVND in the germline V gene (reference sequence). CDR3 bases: TGTGCCAGTAGTATACGAGAAAGCTATGGCTACACCTTC. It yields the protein CASSIRESYGYTF.

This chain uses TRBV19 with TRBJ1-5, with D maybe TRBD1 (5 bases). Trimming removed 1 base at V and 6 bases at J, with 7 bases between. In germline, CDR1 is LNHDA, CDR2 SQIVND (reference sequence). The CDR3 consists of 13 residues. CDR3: CASSIAGLQPQHF. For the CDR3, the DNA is TGTGCCAGTAGTATAGCGGGGCTTCAGCCCCAGCATTTT.

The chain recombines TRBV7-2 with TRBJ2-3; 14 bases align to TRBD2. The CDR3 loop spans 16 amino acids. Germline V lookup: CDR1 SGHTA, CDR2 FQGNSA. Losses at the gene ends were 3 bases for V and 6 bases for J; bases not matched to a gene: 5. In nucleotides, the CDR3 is TGTGCCAGCAGCTTTTGGGGACTAGCGGGAGCGGATACGCAGTATTTT. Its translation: CASSFWGLAGADTQYF. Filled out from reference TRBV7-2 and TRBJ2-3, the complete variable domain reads GAGVSQSPSNKVTEKGKDVELRCDPISGHTALYWYRQSLGQGLEFLIYFQGNSAPDKSGLPSDRFSAERTGGSVSTLTIQRTQQEDSAVYLCASSFWGLAGADTQYFGPGTRLTVL.

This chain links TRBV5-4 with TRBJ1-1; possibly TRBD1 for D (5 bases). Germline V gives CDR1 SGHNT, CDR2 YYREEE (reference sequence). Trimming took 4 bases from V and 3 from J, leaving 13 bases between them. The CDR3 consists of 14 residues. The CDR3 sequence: CASSPQGSDTEAFF. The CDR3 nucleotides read TGTGCCAGCAGCCCCCAGGGTTCTGACACTGAAGCTTTCTTT.

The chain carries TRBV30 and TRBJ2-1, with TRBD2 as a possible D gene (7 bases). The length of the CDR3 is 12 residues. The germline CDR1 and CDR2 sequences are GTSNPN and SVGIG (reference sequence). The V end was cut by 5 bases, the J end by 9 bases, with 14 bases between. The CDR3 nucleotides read TGTGCCTGGGGGAGGGGGGGCGCTGAGCAGTTCTTC. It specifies CAWGRGGAEQFF.

For the CDR3, the DNA is TGTGCCAGTAGTATGCAGGGGGGAAGCAATCAGCCCCAGCATTTT. It is translated as CASSMQGGSNQPQHF. This sequence joins TRBV19 and TRBJ1-5; TRBD1 matches at 7 bases. V gave up 3 bases and J gave up 1 base; unmatched junction bases: 3. The CDR3 contains 15 residues. Germline V CDR1 and CDR2: LNHDA, SQIVND (reference sequence).

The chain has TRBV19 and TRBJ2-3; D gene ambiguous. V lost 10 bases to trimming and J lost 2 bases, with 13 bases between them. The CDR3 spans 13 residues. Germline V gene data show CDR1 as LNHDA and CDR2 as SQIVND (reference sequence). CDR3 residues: CATHTQFTDTQYF. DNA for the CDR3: TGTGCCACCCATACCCAGTTCACAGATACGCAGTATTTT.

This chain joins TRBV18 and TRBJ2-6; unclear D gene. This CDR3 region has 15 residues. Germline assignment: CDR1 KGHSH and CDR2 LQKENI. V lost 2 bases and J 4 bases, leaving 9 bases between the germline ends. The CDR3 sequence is CASSPKRVGANVLTF. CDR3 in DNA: TGTGCCAGCTCACCAAAAAGGGTAGGGGCCAACGTCCTGACTTTC.

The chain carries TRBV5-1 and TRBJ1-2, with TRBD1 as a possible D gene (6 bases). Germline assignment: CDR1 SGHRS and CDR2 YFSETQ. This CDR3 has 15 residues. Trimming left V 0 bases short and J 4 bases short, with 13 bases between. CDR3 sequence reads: CASSLEGGLGYGYTF. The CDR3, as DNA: TGCGCCAGCAGCTTGGAAGGGGGGCTCGGCTATGGCTACACCTTC.

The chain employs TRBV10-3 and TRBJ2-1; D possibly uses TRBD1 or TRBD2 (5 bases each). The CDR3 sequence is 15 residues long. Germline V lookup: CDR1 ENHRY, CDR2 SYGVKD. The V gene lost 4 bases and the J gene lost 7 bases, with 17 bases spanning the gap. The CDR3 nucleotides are TGTGCCATCAGTGCGGGACGGATGGCCGGGAATGAGCAGTTCTTC. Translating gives CAISAGRMAGNEQFF.

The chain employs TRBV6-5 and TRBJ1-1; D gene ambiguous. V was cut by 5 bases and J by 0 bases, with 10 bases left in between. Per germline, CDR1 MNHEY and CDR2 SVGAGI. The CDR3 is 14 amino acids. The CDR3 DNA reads TGTGCCAGCAGTCACCCCGGAATGAACACTGAAGCTTTCTTT. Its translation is CASSHPGMNTEAFF.

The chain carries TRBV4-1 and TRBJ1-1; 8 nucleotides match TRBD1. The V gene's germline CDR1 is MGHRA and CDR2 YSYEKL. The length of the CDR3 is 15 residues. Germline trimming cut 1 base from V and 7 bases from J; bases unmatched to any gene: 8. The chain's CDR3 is CASSQVGGQVFEAFF. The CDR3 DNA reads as TGCGCCAGCAGCCAAGTAGGGGGACAGGTTTTTGAAGCTTTCTTT.

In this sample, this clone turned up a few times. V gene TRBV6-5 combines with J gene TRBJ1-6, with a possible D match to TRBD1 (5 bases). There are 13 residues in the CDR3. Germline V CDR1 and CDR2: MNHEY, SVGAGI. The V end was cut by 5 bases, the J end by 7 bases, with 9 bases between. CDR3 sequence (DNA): TGTGCCAGCAGTGCCGGGGCGAATTCACCCCTCCACTTT. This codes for CASSAGANSPLHF.

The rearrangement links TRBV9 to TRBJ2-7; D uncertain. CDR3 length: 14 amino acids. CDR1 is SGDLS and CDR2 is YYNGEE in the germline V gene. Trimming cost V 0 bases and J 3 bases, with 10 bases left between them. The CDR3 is CASSVGATSYEQYF. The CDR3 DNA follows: TGTGCCAGCAGCGTAGGGGCAACAAGCTACGAGCAGTACTTC.

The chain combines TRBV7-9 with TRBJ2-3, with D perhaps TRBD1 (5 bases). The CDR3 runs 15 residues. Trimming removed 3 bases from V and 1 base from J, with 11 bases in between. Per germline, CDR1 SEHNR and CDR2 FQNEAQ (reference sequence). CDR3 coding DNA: TGTGCCAGCAGCTTCGGTGGGGCCCGCACAGATACGCAGTATTTT. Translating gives CASSFGGARTDTQYF.

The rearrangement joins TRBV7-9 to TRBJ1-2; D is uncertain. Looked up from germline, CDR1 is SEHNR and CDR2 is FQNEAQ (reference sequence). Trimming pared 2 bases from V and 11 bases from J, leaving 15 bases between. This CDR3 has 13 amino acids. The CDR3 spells CASSLSSPDSYTF. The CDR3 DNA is TGTGCCAGCAGCTTATCGAGCCCGGATTCTTACACCTTC.

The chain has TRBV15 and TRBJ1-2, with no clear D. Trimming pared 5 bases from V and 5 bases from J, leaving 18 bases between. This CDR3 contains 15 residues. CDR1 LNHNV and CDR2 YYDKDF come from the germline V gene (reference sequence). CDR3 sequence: CATSPPARGRYGYTF. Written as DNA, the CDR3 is TGTGCCACCAGCCCGCCCGCCCGAGGGCGATATGGCTACACCTTC. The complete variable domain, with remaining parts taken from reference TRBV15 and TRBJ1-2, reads DAMVIQNPRYQVTQFGKPVTLSCSQTLNHNVMYWYQQKSSQAPKLLFHYYDKDFNNEADTPDNFQSRRPNTSFCFLDIRSPGLGDTAMYLCATSPPARGRYGYTFGSGTRLTVV.

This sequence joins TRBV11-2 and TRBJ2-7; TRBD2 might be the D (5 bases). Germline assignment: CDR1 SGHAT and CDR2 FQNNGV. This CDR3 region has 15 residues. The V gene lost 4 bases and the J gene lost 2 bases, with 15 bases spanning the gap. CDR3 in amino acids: CASSSRPSSTYEQYF. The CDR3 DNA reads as TGTGCCAGCAGCTCTCGACCTAGCTCGACCTACGAGCAGTACTTC.

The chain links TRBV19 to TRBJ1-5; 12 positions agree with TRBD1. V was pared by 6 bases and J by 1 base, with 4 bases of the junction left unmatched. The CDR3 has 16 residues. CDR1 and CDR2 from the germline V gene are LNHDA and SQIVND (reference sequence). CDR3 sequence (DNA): TGTGCCAGTAGCGGGACAGGGGGCAGAAGCAATCAGCCCCAGCATTTT. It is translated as CASSGTGGRSNQPQHF.

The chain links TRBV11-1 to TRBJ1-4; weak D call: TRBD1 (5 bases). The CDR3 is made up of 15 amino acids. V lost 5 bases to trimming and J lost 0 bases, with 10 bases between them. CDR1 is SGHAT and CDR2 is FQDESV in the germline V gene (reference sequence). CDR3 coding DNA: TGTGCCAGCAGCCCAGGGATCTCAACTAATGAAAAACTGTTTTTT. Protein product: CASSPGISTNEKLFF. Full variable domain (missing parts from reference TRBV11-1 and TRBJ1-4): EAEVAQSPRYKITEKSQAVAFWCDPISGHATLYWYRQILGQGPELLVQFQDESVVDDSQLPKDRFSAERLKGVDSTLKIQPAELGDSAMYLCASSPGISTNEKLFFGSGTQLSVL.

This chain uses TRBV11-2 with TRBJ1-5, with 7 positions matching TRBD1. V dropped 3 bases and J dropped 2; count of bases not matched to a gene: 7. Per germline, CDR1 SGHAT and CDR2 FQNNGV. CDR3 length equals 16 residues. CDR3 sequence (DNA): TGTGCCAGCAGCTTGGCAGGGGGTGTCGGCAATCAGCCCCAGCATTTT. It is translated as CASSLAGGVGNQPQHF. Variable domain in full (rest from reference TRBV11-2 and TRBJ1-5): EAGVAQSPRYKIIEKRQSVAFWCNPISGHATLYWYQQILGQGPKLLIQFQNNGVVDDSQLPKDRFSAERLKGVDSTLKIQPAKLEDSAVYLCASSLAGGVGNQPQHFGDGTRLSIL.

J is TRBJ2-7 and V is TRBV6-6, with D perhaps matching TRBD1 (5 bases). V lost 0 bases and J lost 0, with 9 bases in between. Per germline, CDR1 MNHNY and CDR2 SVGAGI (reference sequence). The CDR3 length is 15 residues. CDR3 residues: CASSYSGLYSYEQYF. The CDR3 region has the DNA TGTGCCAGCAGTTACTCGGGGCTGTACTCCTACGAGCAGTACTTC.

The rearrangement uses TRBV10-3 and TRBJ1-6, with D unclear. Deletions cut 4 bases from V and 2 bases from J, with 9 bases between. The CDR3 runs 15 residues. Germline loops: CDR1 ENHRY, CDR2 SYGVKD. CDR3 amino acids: CAISVGVPYNSPLHF. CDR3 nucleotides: TGTGCCATCAGTGTAGGTGTCCCCTATAATTCACCCCTCCACTTT.

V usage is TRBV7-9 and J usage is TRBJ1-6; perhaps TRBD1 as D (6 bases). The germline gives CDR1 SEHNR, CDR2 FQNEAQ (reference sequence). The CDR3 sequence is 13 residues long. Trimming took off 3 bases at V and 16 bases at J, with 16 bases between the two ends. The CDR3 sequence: CASSLDDRTFLHF. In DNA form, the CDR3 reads TGTGCCAGCAGCTTGGATGACAGGACCTTTCTCCACTTT.